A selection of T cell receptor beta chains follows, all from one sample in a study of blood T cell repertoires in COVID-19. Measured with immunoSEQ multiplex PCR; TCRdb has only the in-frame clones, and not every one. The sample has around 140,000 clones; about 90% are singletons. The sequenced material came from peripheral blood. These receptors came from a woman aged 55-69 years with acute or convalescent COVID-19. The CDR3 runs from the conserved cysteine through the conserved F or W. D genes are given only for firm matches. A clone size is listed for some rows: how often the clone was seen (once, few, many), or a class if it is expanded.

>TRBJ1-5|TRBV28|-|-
TGTGCCAGCAACAACGACTTAAGGGGTCAGCCCCAGCATTTT
CASNNDLRGQPQHF
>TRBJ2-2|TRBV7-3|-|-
TGTGCCAGCAGCTCGGGGTTAGGCGGGGAGCTGTTTTTT
CASSSGLGGELFF
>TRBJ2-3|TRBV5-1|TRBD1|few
TGCGCCAGCAGACCCCGTCGGGACAGAAACACAGATACGCAGTATTTT
CASRPRRDRNTDTQYF
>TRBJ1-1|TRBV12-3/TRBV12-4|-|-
TGTGCCAGCTCCGCCTTAGAGAACACTGAAGCTTTCTTT
CASSALENTEAFF
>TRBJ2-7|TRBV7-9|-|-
TGTGCCAGCAAACAGGGTAGTCTTTCCTACGAGCAGTACTTC
CASKQGSLSYEQYF
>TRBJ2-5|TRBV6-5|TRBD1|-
TGTGCCACGGGACAGGGGAGGCAGACCCAGTACTTC
CATGQGRQTQYF
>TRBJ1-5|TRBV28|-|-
TGTGGAGCTAGCGATCAGCCCCAGCATTTT
CGASDQPQHF
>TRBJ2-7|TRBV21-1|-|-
TGTGCCAGAAAGCAGGGCAGGGTTTTGGTCTACGAGCAGTACTTC
CARKQGRVLVYEQYF
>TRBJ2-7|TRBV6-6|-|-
TGTGCCAGCAGCCCCGGACAAGCCGGGAGCTACGAGCAGTACTTC
CASSPGQAGSYEQYF
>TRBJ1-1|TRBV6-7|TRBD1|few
TGTGCCAGCAGCCTCACGGGACAGGGACGGGACACTGAAGCTTTCTTT
CASSLTGQGRDTEAFF
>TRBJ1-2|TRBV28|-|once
TGTGCCAGCCTGGACAGAGCGGACTATGGCTACACCTTC
CASLDRADYGYTF
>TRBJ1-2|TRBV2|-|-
TGTGCCAGCAGTGCTTTATTTCTCTCCTATGGCTACACCTTC
CASSALFLSYGYTF
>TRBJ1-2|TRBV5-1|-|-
TGCGCCAGCAGCCGGGACACTCAATATGGCTACACCTTC
CASSRDTQYGYTF
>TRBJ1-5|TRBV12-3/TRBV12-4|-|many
TGTGCCAGCACCACTCTGAGGCAGCCCCAGCATTTT
CASTTLRQPQHF
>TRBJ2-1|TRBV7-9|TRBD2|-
TGTGCCAGCAGCTTATCGAAGCGGGGGGGTTACTACAATGAGCAGTTCTTC
CASSLSKRGGYYNEQFF
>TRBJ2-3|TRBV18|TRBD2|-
TGTGCCAGCTCAGTAACTCCGGTAGGACTAGCGGGGCGTGATACGCAGTATTTT
CASSVTPVGLAGRDTQYF
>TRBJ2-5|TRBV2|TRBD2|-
TGTGCCAGCAGTGACCTAGCGGGGGCTCCCAGAGAGACCCAGTACTTC
CASSDLAGAPRETQYF
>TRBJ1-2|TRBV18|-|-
TGTGCCAGCTCACCACAAAAGGCCGCGGTCGATGGCTACACCTTC
CASSPQKAAVDGYTF
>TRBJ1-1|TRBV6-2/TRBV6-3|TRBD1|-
TGTGCCAGCAGTCTCGAACAGGGGGCGAACACTGAAGCTTTCTTT
CASSLEQGANTEAFF
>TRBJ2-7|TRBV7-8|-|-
TGTGCCAGCAGTTCCTACTACGAGCAGTACTTC
CASSSYYEQYF
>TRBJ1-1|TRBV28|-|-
TGTGCCAGCAGTTTATTATCCACTGAAGCTTTCTTT
CASSLLSTEAFF
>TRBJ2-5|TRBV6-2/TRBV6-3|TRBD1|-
TGTGCCAGCAGTGCGTCCACACAGGGGCAGACCCAGTACTTC
CASSASTQGQTQYF
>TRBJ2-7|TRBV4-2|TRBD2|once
TGTGCCAGCAGCCAGACTAGCGCGGTCCGCGAGCAGTACTTC
CASSQTSAVREQYF
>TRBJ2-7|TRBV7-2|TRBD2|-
TGTGCCAGCGGGCCTAGCGGGGGGAGATACGAGCAGTACTTC
CASGPSGGRYEQYF
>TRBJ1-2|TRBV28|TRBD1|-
TGTGCCAGCAGTTGGGGGACAGGCTCTCATGGCTACACCTTC
CASSWGTGSHGYTF
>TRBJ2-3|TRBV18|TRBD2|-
TGTGCCAGCTCACCCCCCGAGCGGGAACAGTATTTT
CASSPPEREQYF
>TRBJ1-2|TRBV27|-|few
TGTGCCAGCAGTCCACCCGGTAGATCTTATGGCTACACCTTC
CASSPPGRSYGYTF
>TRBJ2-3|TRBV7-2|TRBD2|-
TGTGCCAGCAGCTTAGGGGGAGCGGGGGCAGATACGCAGTATTTT
CASSLGGAGADTQYF
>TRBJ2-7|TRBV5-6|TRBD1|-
TGTGCCAGCAGCTTGGTAGGGACAGGGGTTTCCGAGCAGTACTTC
CASSLVGTGVSEQYF
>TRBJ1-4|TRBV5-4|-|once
TGTGCCAGCAGCTTGGCTGGGGCAGGGGATGAAAAACTGTTTTTT
CASSLAGAGDEKLFF